These 30 T cell receptor beta chains share one sample of origin, sequenced in a study of tumor-infiltrating lymphocytes in primary liver carcinoma. cDNA specific to TCR beta was made from approximately 0.55 ug of total RNA, with a constant-region primer employed for priming. Slightly modified ARM-PCR served as the procedure for the TCR beta libraries. These libraries came from three rounds of nested multiplex PCR. Running roughly 10 cycles apiece, the first two PCR rounds relied on TRBV1-TRBV30 forward primers together with a C-beta reverse primer. TCRdb re-derived calls from the multiplex PCR reads in MiXCR, one entry per CDR3 protein. The table lists over 250,000 distinct CDR3 sequences, approximately 54% of them singletons. Unsorted whole blood served as the source of blood RNA, and germline DNA was extracted as well. The material sequenced was peripheral blood. Receptor source: a woman aged 25-40 years with primary liver carcinoma and hepatitis B virus infection.

This clonotype was seen at least ten times. The V call is TRBV11-2, the J call TRBJ2-7; 7 positions match TRBD1. Germline V gene lookup returns CDR1 SGHAT and CDR2 FQNNGV. The CDR3 runs to 13 residues. V gave up 5 bases and J gave up 4 bases; unmatched junction bases: 5. The CDR3 DNA follows: TGTGCCAGCAGCCCAGGGACAGCTTACGAGCAGTACTTC. Protein sequence: CASSPGTAYEQYF.

This clonotype occurred many times. DNA of the CDR3: TGTGCCAGCAGTTACTCGCCGGCAGGTCGTAGCAATCAGCCCCAGCATTTT. It encodes CASSYSPAGRSNQPQHF. V and J are TRBV6-6 and TRBJ1-5; no clear D. The length of the CDR3 is 17 residues. The germline V and J ends were trimmed by 0 bases and 0 bases, with 12 bases remaining between them. Germline values: CDR1 MNHNY, CDR2 SVGAGI (reference sequence).

This clonotype showed up just once. The genes are TRBV12-3 or TRBV12-4 and TRBJ2-7, with a tentative D call TRBD1 (5 bases). The CDR3 sequence is 15 residues long. CDR3 sequence: CSSSLVQGSGYRQYF. The DNA of the CDR3 is TGTAGCAGCAGTTTAGTGCAGGGTAGTGGATACCGGCAGTACTTC.

This rearrangement joins TRBV6-2 or TRBV6-3 to TRBJ2-5; D is perhaps TRBD2 (5 bases). The V end lost 7 bases, the J end lost 4 bases, and 19 bases lay between the germline ends. This CDR3 has 15 amino acids. CDR1 is MNHEY, CDR2 SVGEGT, per germline. DNA of the CDR3: TGTGCCAGCAACCTACTAGTGGGAGAGGCAGAGACCCAGTACTTC. This codes for CASNLLVGEAETQYF.

About this clonotype itself: Being one base from a much bigger clone, this may be a read error. This chain's CDR3 is CVSSLMGIEQYF. The CDR3 region has the DNA TGTGTCAGCAGTCTGATGGGGATCGAGCAGTACTTC. This chain joins TRBV6-1 and TRBJ2-7; D uncertain. CDR1 and CDR2 from the germline V gene are MNHNS and SASEGT. This CDR3 contains 12 residues.

This clonotype was counted only a few times. This may be a read error, as it is one base from a much larger clone. The chain carries TRBV11-2 and TRBJ2-1; D is unclear. Per the germline V gene, CDR1 is SGHAT and CDR2 is FQNNGV. The CDR3 covers 15 residues. Written as DNA, the CDR3 is TGTGCCAGCACCTTTACATTCGGCACTCACAATGAGCTGTTCTTC. This gives the protein CASTFTFGTHNELFF.

V gene TRBV28 combines with J gene TRBJ1-5; TRBD1 matches at 8 bases. The CDR3 has 14 residues. The J segment lost 11 bases and the V segment lost 7 bases, leaving 13 bases of the junction unmatched. CDR1 MDHEN and CDR2 SYDVKM come from the germline V gene. The CDR3 reads CASILGTGGQSQHF. DNA for the CDR3: TGTGCCAGCATCCTAGGGACAGGAGGCCAGTCCCAGCATTTT.

Points on this clonotype: Possible read error: a much larger clone is one base away. The chain recombines TRBV29-1 with TRBJ1-2, with D possibly being TRBD1 (6 bases). Trimming shortened V by 5 bases and J by 2 bases, and 18 bases separated the two germline ends. Germline V gene sequence: CDR1 SQVTM, CDR2 ANQGSEA. This CDR3 has 15 residues. This chain's CDR3 is CSVPHGGGPNYGYTF. CDR3 coding DNA: TGCAGCGTTCCTCACGGCGGGGGGCCGAACTATGGCTACACCTTC.

The chain combines TRBV29-1 with TRBJ1-2, with D perhaps TRBD1 (5 bases). Germline lookup yields CDR1 SQVTM and CDR2 ANQGSEA. The CDR3 contains 14 residues. CDR3 nucleotides: TGCATCGTGGGGGTCGGGACGGCTAACTATGGCTACACCTTC. Encoded protein: CIVGVGTANYGYTF.

This clonotype was found a few times. V gene TRBV7-8 combines with J gene TRBJ2-5; D not certain. The CDR3 runs 12 residues. CDR1 SGHVS and CDR2 FQNEAQ come from the germline V gene. Trimming shortened V by 7 bases and J by 3 bases, and 9 bases separated the two germline ends. The CDR3, as DNA: TGTGCCAGCAACAATGTCGAAGAGACCCAGTACTTC. Amino acid sequence: CASNNVEETQYF.

V gene TRBV2 combines with J gene TRBJ2-7; D tentatively fits TRBD1 or TRBD2 (5 bases each). Germline CDR1 reads SNHLY; CDR2 reads FYNNEI. This CDR3 has 13 amino acids. With 4 bases removed from V and 2 bases from J, the gap between germline ends came to 9 bases. The CDR3 reads CASSGQTTYEQYF. CDR3 DNA: TGTGCCAGCAGTGGACAGACTACCTACGAGCAGTACTTC.

Remarks on this clonotype: The junction differs from germline at one of its ends, possibly a read error. The V gene is TRBV11-2, the J gene TRBJ2-3, with 7 bases identical to TRBD2. The germline V gene has CDR1 SGHAT and CDR2 FQNNGV. The CDR3 length is 15 residues. The CDR3 sequence is CVSNLGGRLGDTQYF. In DNA, the CDR3 is TGTGTCAGCAACTTAGGCGGGAGACTCGGAGATACGCAGTATTTT.

About this clonotype: A much larger clonotype is one base distant, so this may be a read error. The V call is TRBV6-6, the J call TRBJ2-1; D remains unclear. Per the germline V gene, CDR1 is MNHNY and CDR2 is SVGAGI (reference sequence). CDR3 length: 11 residues. Here the CDR3 DNA reads TGTGTCAGCAGTTACTCGCCTGAGCAGTTCTTC. It translates to CVSSYSPEQFF.

The chain carries TRBV6-2 or TRBV6-3 and TRBJ2-3; D perhaps matches TRBD1 (6 bases). Germline CDR1 MNHEY, CDR2 SVGEGT. Trimming took 6 bases from V and 4 from J, leaving 14 bases between them. This CDR3 is built from 14 residues. The CDR3 DNA reads as TGTGCCAGCAGGACAGGCGTAGGGGCAGATACGCAGTATTTT. Translating it yields CASRTGVGADTQYF.

This clonotype was seen a few times. This rearrangement joins TRBV7-9 to TRBJ2-1; 8 bases line up with TRBD1. The CDR3 is 12 amino acids. Germline lookup yields CDR1 SEHNR and CDR2 FQNEAQ (reference sequence). V lost 11 bases and J lost 7; bases outside the gene matches: 7. The CDR3 DNA reads as TGTGCCGGTGCGACAGGGGCGAATGAGCAGTTCTTC. Protein sequence: CAGATGANEQFF.

The chain joins TRBV29-1 to TRBJ1-2; 11 bases match TRBD1. CDR3 length: 13 amino acids. Germline loops: CDR1 SQVTM, CDR2 ANQGSEA. With V trimmed by 5 bases and J by 6 bases, 5 bases remained unmatched. The CDR3 nucleotides are TGCAGCGTTCCGGGACAGGGGGGGGATGGCTACACCTTC. It specifies CSVPGQGGDGYTF.

For this clonotype: A much larger clonotype is one base distant, so this may be a read error. The genes are TRBV5-1 and TRBJ2-3; 11 bases match TRBD2. CDR3 length: 17 amino acids. Germline assignment: CDR1 SGHRS and CDR2 YFSETQ. V lost 5 bases, J lost 4 bases, and 12 bases stayed unmatched. The CDR3 reads CASSPGLAAVMADTQYF. CDR3 DNA sequence: TGCGCCAGCAGTCCGGGACTAGCGGCTGTTATGGCAGATACGCAGTATTTT.

This clonotype showed up many times. V and J are TRBV6-6 and TRBJ2-1, with 7 bases identical to TRBD2. CDR1 is MNHNY and CDR2 is SVGAGI in the germline V gene (reference sequence). Trimming took 6 bases from V and 6 from J; bases not matched to a gene: 17. The CDR3 covers 17 residues. The DNA for the CDR3 is TGTGCCAGCAGGAGCAGAGGACGGCTAGCGGAGACCAATGAGCAGTTCTTC. Translation gives CASRSRGRLAETNEQFF.

This clonotype was seen repeatedly, ten times or more. The chain combines TRBV29-1 with TRBJ2-2; 9 bases fit TRBD1. V dropped 6 bases and J dropped 3; count of bases not matched to a gene: 8. Germline V gives CDR1 SQVTM, CDR2 ANQGSEA. This CDR3 contains 15 residues. The CDR3 DNA is TGCAGCGTCGTCCTTGGACAGGGGTACACCGGGGAGCTGTTTTTT. As protein: CSVVLGQGYTGELFF.

V is TRBV6-1 and J is TRBJ1-1; possible D gene TRBD1, 5 bases. The CDR3 runs 11 residues. The V and J ends lost 8 bases and 11 bases respectively, with 15 bases between them. Germline V gene sequence: CDR1 MNHNS, CDR2 SASEGT. In DNA, the CDR3 is TGTGCCAGCCGATGGGACGGAGGGGCTTTCTTT. Translating it yields CASRWDGGAFF.

In its sample, this clonotype was seen a few times. This chain links TRBV29-1 with TRBJ2-3; TRBD2 matches at 9 bases. The J segment lost 2 bases and the V segment lost 4 bases, leaving 7 bases of the junction unmatched. The germline CDR1 and CDR2 sequences are SQVTM and ANQGSEA. This CDR3 has 15 amino acids. The CDR3 is CSVGLAGLNTDTQYF. The CDR3 nucleotides read TGCAGCGTTGGGCTAGCGGGATTGAACACAGATACGCAGTATTTT.

To note about this clonotype: Compared with germline, one end of the junction differs, possibly owing to a read error. The V call is TRBV12-3 or TRBV12-4, the J call TRBJ2-1, with 9 bases fitting TRBD1. This CDR3 contains 18 residues. The chain's CDR3 is CAGSPGQGVRSSYNEQFF. The CDR3 nucleotides are TGTGCCGGCAGCCCGGGACAGGGCGTTAGGAGCTCCTACAACGAGCAGTTCTTC.

The chain combines TRBV7-9 with TRBJ2-7; TRBD2 aligns across 8 bases. This CDR3 comprises 14 residues. Germline loops: CDR1 SEHNR, CDR2 FQNEAQ (reference sequence). Losses at the gene ends were 8 bases for V and 7 bases for J; bases not matched to a gene: 13. CDR3 bases: TGTGCCAGCGAGGGGACTAGAAACGCGAATGAGCAGTACTTC. It translates to CASEGTRNANEQYF.

The chain employs TRBV10-3 and TRBJ1-6; 9 bases map to TRBD1. Unmatched junction bases numbered 5, after V lost 5 bases and J lost 6 bases. This CDR3 comprises 15 residues. In germline, CDR1 is ENHRY, CDR2 SYGVKD. In DNA, the CDR3 is TGTGCCATCAGTCCGACAGGGGGACGTAATTCACCCCTCCACTTT. It translates to CAISPTGGRNSPLHF.

In regard to this clonotype: As the CDR3 is not closed by the conserved phenylalanine or tryptophan, this likely results from a read error. J is TRBJ1-2 and V is TRBV6-5; 7 bases fit TRBD1. Germline trimming cut 0 bases from V and 6 bases from J; bases unmatched to any gene: 1. The germline CDR1 and CDR2 sequences are MNHEY and SVGAGI. The CDR3 is 13 residues long. CDR3 region: CASSYSRGDGYTI. The CDR3 nucleotides are TGTGCCAGCAGTTACTCCAGGGGGGATGGCTACACCATC.

Regarding this clonotype: A much larger clone sits a single nucleotide away, making a read error possible. The V call is TRBV4-2, the J call TRBJ2-7; 9 bases match TRBD1. The CDR3 has 15 residues. Germline V lookup: CDR1 LGHNA, CDR2 YNFKEQ. The CDR3 DNA follows: TGTGCCAGCGGCCAAGTGGGACAGGGAGGAGGAGAGCAGTACTTC. This gives the protein CASGQVGQGGGEQYF.

In its sample, this clonotype was seen many times. The chain uses TRBV6-2 or TRBV6-3 and TRBJ2-6; 9 bases are shared with TRBD1. V lost 2 bases, J lost 0 bases, and 8 bases stayed unmatched. Germline V gene sequence: CDR1 MNHEY, CDR2 SVGEGT. This CDR3 is built from 19 residues. The CDR3 reads CASSYTQGAGISGANVLTF. The CDR3 nucleotides read TGTGCCAGCAGTTACACACAGGGGGCAGGAATCTCTGGGGCCAACGTCCTGACTTTC.

The chain links TRBV12-3 or TRBV12-4 to TRBJ2-4; TRBD1 might be the D (5 bases). Trimming stripped 3 bases from V and 8 bases from J, with 11 bases between. The CDR3 contains 13 residues. The CDR3 nucleotides are TGTGCCAGCAGTTTCGGCAGGGATCACATTCAGTACTTC. This translates into CASSFGRDHIQYF.

In regard to this clonotype: Relative to the germline gene, one junction end is altered; a read error may explain this. V gene TRBV29-1 combines with J gene TRBJ2-1; 9 bases are shared with TRBD1. CDR1 and CDR2 from the germline V gene are SQVTM and ANQGSEA. The CDR3 is made up of 14 amino acids. The CDR3 DNA is TGCAGCGTTGACATTGGACAGGGGTACAATGTGCAGTTCTTC. Translating gives CSVDIGQGYNVQFF.

This clonotype came up many times. The rearrangement joins TRBV12-3 or TRBV12-4 to TRBJ2-7; the D gene is possibly TRBD2 (6 bases). The CDR3 loop spans 14 amino acids. Deletions cut 3 bases from V and 5 bases from J, with 14 bases between. Written as DNA, the CDR3 is TGTGCCAGCAGTTTTGGGGGGAGTAGCCACGAGCAGTACTTC. Translating it yields CASSFGGSSHEQYF.